Here is one TCR beta chain with its context. Its antigen is currently unknown. Individual cDNA molecules received unique molecular identifiers. TCRdb passed the 5' RACE reads through MiXCR, listing each CDR3 protein once. The sample lists tens of thousands of distinct CDR3 sequences; over 12% were seen once. This specimen comes from a study of early T cells in non-severe SARS-CoV-2 infection. Overall study context: Sequencing input comprised bulk RNA from unsorted whole blood; chain pairing was not available. General study findings and limits: Anti-spike CD8 responses were favored in VDJdb matching, and private and CD4 specificities were missed.

Germline V CDR1 and CDR2: SGHAT, FQNNGV. The CDR3 extends over 13 amino acids. V was shortened by 5 bases and J by 9 bases, with 14 bases between the two germline ends. The sequence was obtained from an adult who was a healthcare worker with PCR-confirmed SARS-CoV-2 infection or an uninfected control (not recorded which). Sequencing used whole blood. The chain employs TRBV11-2 and TRBJ2-1, with TRBD2 as a possible D gene (6 bases). As DNA, the CDR3 is TGTGCCAGCAGCCAAGGAGGGAATCGTGAGCAGTTCTTC. Amino acids: CASSQGGNREQFF. The full variable domain, in which reference TRBV11-2 and TRBJ2-1 provide the parts outside the CDR3, is EAGVAQSPRYKIIEKRQSVAFWCNPISGHATLYWYQQILGQGPKLLIQFQNNGVVDDSQLPKDRFSAERLKGVDSTLKIQPAKLEDSAVYLCASSQGGNREQFFGPGTRLTVL.